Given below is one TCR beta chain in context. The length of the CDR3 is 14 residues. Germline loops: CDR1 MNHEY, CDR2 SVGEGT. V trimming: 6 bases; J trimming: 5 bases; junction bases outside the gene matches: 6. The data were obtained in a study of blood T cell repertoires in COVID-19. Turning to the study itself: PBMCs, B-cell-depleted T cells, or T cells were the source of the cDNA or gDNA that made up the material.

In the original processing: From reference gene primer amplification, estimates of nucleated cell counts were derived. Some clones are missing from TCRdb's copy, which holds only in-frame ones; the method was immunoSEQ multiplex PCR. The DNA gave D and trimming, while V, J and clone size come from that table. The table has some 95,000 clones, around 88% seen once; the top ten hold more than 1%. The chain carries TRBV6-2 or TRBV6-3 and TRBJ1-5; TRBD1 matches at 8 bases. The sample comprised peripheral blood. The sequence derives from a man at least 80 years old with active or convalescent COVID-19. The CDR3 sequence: CASSGGTGYQPQHF. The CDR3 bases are TGTGCCAGCAGCGGCGGGACAGGTTATCAGCCCCAGCATTTT.